This TCR beta chain comes out of a study of blood T cell repertoires in COVID-19. Looking at the study overall: Both acute and convalescent COVID-19 samples were obtained from the United States, Italy and Spain. The analysed material was cDNA or gDNA that came from T cells, B-cell-depleted T cells, or PBMCs.

In the authors' methods: Counts of nucleated cells, estimated from reference gene primer amplification, were obtained. The assay was immunoSEQ multiplex PCR, and TCRdb's table has in-frame clones only and misses some. V and J calls and clone size follow that table, whereas D and trimming were derived from the DNA. Of about 200,000 clones listed, roughly 88% were seen once; the top ten hold under 3.5%. Germline V lookup: CDR1 SGDLS, CDR2 YYNGEE. Trimming shortened V by 3 bases and J by 5 bases, and 14 bases separated the two germline ends. The length of the CDR3 is 14 residues. Sequenced input: peripheral blood. The genes are TRBV9 and TRBJ2-5; maybe TRBD2 (5 bases). The TCR comes from a man aged 60 to 75 with acute or convalescent COVID-19. The CDR3 loop reads CASSAGGLSETQYF. The DNA of the CDR3 is TGTGCCAGCAGCGCGGGTGGACTTTCGGAGACCCAGTACTTC.